This T cell receptor (beta chain) was retrieved from a study of patients and donors after allogeneic stem cell transplantation. The CDR3 extends over 15 amino acids. V shed 7 bases, J shed 0 bases, and the junction held 4 bases outside the gene matches. Germline V gene data show CDR1 as MNHEY and CDR2 as SVGAGI. Using its own MiXCR run on the RT-PCR reads, TCRdb lists one record per CDR3 protein. The sample has roughly 200,000 distinct CDR3 sequences, 35% to 45% seen once; the top ten hold approximately 10%. Sequencing was performed on blood, either unsorted or a sorted T cell fraction (not recorded which). This TCR derives from a human donor who was either an allogeneic HSCT recipient or a stem cell or donor lymphocyte infusion donor (not recorded which). It is not recorded whose cells these are; they may come from a transplant donor. V is TRBV6-5 and J is TRBJ2-1, with 9 nucleotides matching TRBD2. The CDR3 sequence is CASKRLADSYNEQFF. The CDR3 nucleotides are TGTGCCAGCAAGCGACTAGCGGACTCCTACAATGAGCAGTTCTTC.